Below, one TCR beta chain is given with its context. The sample holds a few counts of this clonotype. It lacks a known antigen. Within one base of it there is no much larger clone, and no base qualities were kept. The library was prepared using RT-PCR. Sequencing was carried out with an Illumina HiSeq 2500. Through fastp at Q25 and MiXCR, TCRdb rebuilt clones from the public reads, retaining in-frame beta chains. Each CDR3 protein gets just one entry, which takes the most common genes and DNA from the rows behind it. This sample holds about 190,000 distinct CDR3 sequences; approximately 15% were observed only once. Together, the top ten hold approximately 25% of the sample. This entry comes from a study of response to subunit inactivated influenza vaccine (dated by TCRdb to the late 2010s). Regarding the study in general: To follow how T cells responded to a trivalent subunit inactivated influenza vaccine, the researchers relied on deep quantitative profiling of the T cell receptor repertoire.

Study-level results and caveats: The authors proposed that each seasonal influenza vaccination may bring in only a limited number of new T cells.

The CDR1 and CDR2 encoded by the germline V gene are LGHNA and YSLEER. For this chain, trimming is 0 bases at the V end and 2 bases at the J end, and the number of junction bases without a gene match is 5. The CDR3 contains 16 residues, cysteine and phenylalanine counted. Just CDR3 DNA is preserved here, 48 bases in frame from base 1. The clonotype originates from a man over 45 who received an inactivated influenza vaccine. Donor details come from another sample of the same person, matched by shared clones. The sample here was CD8+ T cells sorted from PBMCs, taken 5 days after vaccination. This chain joins TRBV4-3 to TRBJ2-7; the junction holds 9 bases that match TRBD2. DNA sequence: TGCGCCAGCAGCCAAGATGGGGAGCGGGGGGCCTACGAGCAGTACTTC. Translated, it gives CASSQDGERGAYEQYF.